The next 24 T cell receptor beta chains were all read from a single sample in a study of breast tumors, draining lymph nodes, adjacent tissues. The lymph nodes were axillary draining lymph nodes from breast cancer patients. A single record per CDR3 protein comes from TCRdb applying MiXCR to the multiplex PCR reads. The sample has about 270,000 distinct CDR3 sequences, 30% seen once; the top ten hold around 1.1%. The sample was axillary lymph node tissue. Receptor source: a female donor with breast cancer. Some clones in this sample may be carry-over from other donors' samples.

As concerns this clonotype: It may be a read error: a sequence one base away is much more abundant. Given the absence of the conserved phenylalanine or tryptophan at the CDR3 end, a read error is likely. This rearrangement joins TRBV2 to TRBJ2-1, with TRBD2 matching 10 bases. J lost 9 bases, V lost 2 bases, and 16 bases had no gene match. Germline V lookup: CDR1 SNHLY, CDR2 FYNNEI. CDR3 length: 18 amino acids. In DNA form, the CDR3 reads TGTGCCAGCAGTGAATTGGGACTAGCGCCTATACTAGATACTGAGCAGTTCCTC. It codes for CASSELGLAPILDTEQFL.

As concerns this clonotype: This could be a read error, since a much larger clone is one nucleotide away. The chain couples TRBV20-1 to TRBJ2-7; 8 positions agree with TRBD1. Per the germline V gene, CDR1 is DFQATT and CDR2 is SNEGSKA (reference sequence). The CDR3 is made up of 14 amino acids. After removal of 4 bases from V and 6 bases from J, the junction contained 11 bases not matched to a gene. The CDR3, as DNA: TGCAGTGCTAATGACGGGACAGGTAAACCCGAGCAGTACTTC. It specifies CSANDGTGKPEQYF.

This clonotype was counted many times. V usage is TRBV5-6 and J usage is TRBJ1-2; D is perhaps TRBD1 (5 bases). Trimming pared 1 base from V and 8 bases from J, leaving 12 bases between. This CDR3 has 13 amino acids. Germline values: CDR1 SGHDT, CDR2 YYEEEE. The CDR3 loop is CASSLYGDPGYTF. CDR3 nucleotide sequence: TGTGCCAGCAGCTTGTACGGGGACCCGGGCTACACCTTC.

This clonotype was detected many times. This rearrangement joins TRBV12-3 or TRBV12-4 to TRBJ2-2; 12 nucleotides match TRBD2. Germline trimming cut 7 bases from V and 6 bases from J; bases unmatched to any gene: 6. There are 15 residues in the CDR3. The CDR3 DNA reads TGTGCCAGCAAACCCGGACTAGCGGGACCCGGGGAGCTGTTTTTT. As protein: CASKPGLAGPGELFF.

As to this clonotype: This sequence may be a read error, since a much larger clone differs from it by one base. The gene calls are TRBV4-2 and TRBJ2-1, with 7 bases matching TRBD2. The CDR3 runs 16 residues. The germline gives CDR1 LGHNA, CDR2 YNFKEQ. The CDR3 coding sequence is TGTGCCAGCAGCCCTCGACTAGCTCAGAGTTACAGTGAGCAGTTCTTC. Its translation: CASSPRLAQSYSEQFF.

This clonotype was seen a handful of times. A clone one base away is much larger, so this may be a read error. The chain couples TRBV7-2 to TRBJ2-1; 9 bases fit TRBD1. Germline V gene data show CDR1 as SGHTA and CDR2 as FQGNSA. The CDR3 sequence is 15 residues long. The CDR3 sequence is CASSLKTGGYNEQLF. For the CDR3, the DNA is TGTGCCAGCAGCTTAAAGACAGGGGGGTACAATGAGCAGCTCTTC.

Ten or more counts support this clonotype. V and J are TRBV20-1 and TRBJ2-7, with 8 positions matching TRBD1. After removal of 3 bases from V and 4 bases from J, the junction contained 11 bases not matched to a gene. CDR3 length: 15 amino acids. In germline, CDR1 is DFQATT, CDR2 SNEGSKA (reference sequence). Here the CDR3 reads CSASRPGGSRYEQYF. CDR3 DNA sequence: TGCAGTGCTAGCCGACCAGGGGGCTCCAGATACGAGCAGTACTTC.

This clonotype was detected many times. The V and J genes are TRBV19 and TRBJ2-5; the match to TRBD1 covers 9 bases. Germline loops: CDR1 LNHDA, CDR2 SQIVND (reference sequence). The CDR3 contains 13 residues. J was trimmed by 5 bases and V by 5 bases; bases with no gene match: 3. The CDR3: CASSAGQGETQYF. For the CDR3, the DNA is TGTGCCAGTAGTGCTGGACAGGGGGAGACCCAGTACTTC. The full variable domain, completed using reference TRBV19 and TRBJ2-5, is DGGITQSPKYLFRKEGQNVTLSCEQNLNHDAMYWYRQDPGQGLRLIYYSQIVNDFQKGDIAEGYSVSREKKESFPLTVTSAQKNPTAFYLCASSAGQGETQYFGPGTRLLVL.

V gene TRBV6-6 combines with J gene TRBJ1-2, with D unresolved. This CDR3 contains 11 residues. Trimming removed 8 bases at V and 5 bases at J, with 9 bases between. Looked up from germline, CDR1 is MNHNY and CDR2 is SVGAGI (reference sequence). The CDR3 protein is CASFPGYGYTF. CDR3 bases: TGTGCCAGCTTCCCTGGATATGGCTACACCTTC.

This clonotype was seen at least ten times. The CDR3: CASTTPRGGDTQYF. The CDR3, as DNA: TGTGCCAGCACGACCCCCAGGGGGGGAGATACGCAGTATTTT. The V and J genes are TRBV6-1 and TRBJ2-3; D might be TRBD1 or TRBD2, each matching 7 bases. Per germline, CDR1 MNHNS and CDR2 SASEGT. The CDR3 runs 14 residues. The V end lost 7 bases, the J end lost 5 bases, and 16 bases lay between the germline ends.

This clonotype has a count of ten or more. The rearrangement joins TRBV7-8 to TRBJ2-7; D might be TRBD2 (5 bases). V was shortened by 5 bases and J by 0 bases, with 14 bases between the two germline ends. Looked up from germline, CDR1 is SGHVS and CDR2 is FQNEAQ. CDR3 length equals 15 residues. The CDR3 sequence: CASSKGLRSSYEQYF. The CDR3, as DNA: TGTGCCAGCAGCAAAGGACTCCGGAGCTCCTACGAGCAGTACTTC.

The rearrangement uses TRBV25-1 and TRBJ2-1, with D maybe TRBD2 (5 bases). This CDR3 has 15 residues. CDR1 and CDR2 from the germline V gene are MGHDK and SYGVNS. The V gene lost 6 bases and the J gene lost 9 bases, with 21 bases spanning the gap. The CDR3 sequence: CASRPSGRSSSEQFF. The CDR3 nucleotides are TGTGCCAGCAGGCCCAGCGGAAGATCCAGCAGTGAGCAGTTCTTC.

This clonotype was counted ten times or more. The genes are TRBV7-9 and TRBJ2-1; 11 bases map to TRBD2. Looked up from germline, CDR1 is SEHNR and CDR2 is FQNEAQ (reference sequence). The ends lost 5 bases at V and 4 bases at J; junction bases unmatched: 4. The CDR3 spans 15 residues. CDR3 protein: CASSRRTSGYNEQFF. Written as DNA, the CDR3 is TGTGCCAGCAGCCGGAGGACTAGCGGGTACAATGAGCAGTTCTTC.

This clonotype showed up many times. The genes are TRBV6-5 and TRBJ2-7, with 7 bases fitting TRBD2. There are 15 residues in the CDR3. Germline V lookup: CDR1 MNHEY, CDR2 SVGAGI. V was pared by 5 bases and J by 4 bases, with 11 bases of the junction left unmatched. The CDR3 nucleotides read TGTGCCAGCAGTATCGGTGGTAGCGGGTTATACGAGCAGTACTTC. Translating it yields CASSIGGSGLYEQYF.

In its sample, this clonotype was seen many times. The CDR3 bases are TGTGCCAGTAGTTGGGCCCCCTCCAATGAGCAGTTCTTC. Protein sequence: CASSWAPSNEQFF. The chain joins TRBV19 to TRBJ2-1, with D uncertain. V was clipped by 5 bases and J by 6 bases, with 11 bases between them. The germline gives CDR1 LNHDA, CDR2 SQIVND (reference sequence). The CDR3 is 13 residues long.

This clonotype was counted only a few times. The chain recombines TRBV6-5 with TRBJ1-1; possibly TRBD1 for D (6 bases). Germline V CDR1 and CDR2: MNHEY, SVGAGI. The CDR3 loop spans 12 amino acids. V was pared by 6 bases and J by 7 bases, with 12 bases between. The CDR3 coding sequence is TGTGCCAGCAGCACTAGGACAGATGAAGCTTTCTTT. It translates to CASSTRTDEAFF.

In this sample, this clonotype turned up many times. The chain couples TRBV18 to TRBJ2-1; D is unclear. Germline V lookup: CDR1 KGHSH, CDR2 LQKENI. The CDR3 is 11 residues long. Trimming stripped 8 bases from V and 5 bases from J, with 7 bases between. As DNA, the CDR3 is TGTGCCAGCAGCCTCAACAATGAGCAGTTCTTC. Translation: CASSLNNEQFF. The full variable domain, with the rest looked up from reference TRBV18 and TRBJ2-1, is NAGVMQNPRHLVRRRGQEARLRCSPMKGHSHVYWYRQLPEEGLKFMVYLQKENIIDESGMPKERFSAEFPKEGPSILRIQQVVRGDSAAYFCASSLNNEQFFGPGTRLTVL.

This clonotype was picked up one time. The V gene is TRBV20-1, the J gene TRBJ2-7; TRBD2 agrees at 9 bases. CDR3 length: 12 amino acids. The V segment lost 6 bases and the J segment 4 bases; nucleotides outside the gene matches: 4. CDR1 is DFQATT, CDR2 SNEGSKA, per germline (reference sequence). DNA of the CDR3: TGCAGTGCAATACTAGCGGGTTACGAGCAGTACTTC. It specifies CSAILAGYEQYF.

This clonotype occurred many times. This chain joins TRBV12-3 or TRBV12-4 and TRBJ2-1; TRBD2 aligns across 8 bases. This CDR3 region has 16 residues. V lost 5 bases and J lost 9; bases outside the gene matches: 15. CDR3: CASSTRPGLVGGEQFF. The CDR3 DNA reads as TGTGCCAGCAGTACACGTCCGGGACTAGTGGGCGGTGAGCAGTTCTTC.

This clonotype was seen repeatedly, ten times or more. The chain uses TRBV5-1 and TRBJ2-1, with a possible D match to TRBD2 (5 bases). The CDR3 runs to 13 residues. Germline loops: CDR1 SGHRS, CDR2 YFSETQ. The germline V and J ends were trimmed by 9 bases and 8 bases, with 18 bases remaining between them. The CDR3 spells CATQYGGGDEQFF. Written as DNA, the CDR3 is TGCGCCACCCAATATGGCGGAGGCGATGAGCAGTTCTTC.

This clonotype was seen at least ten times. The rearrangement uses TRBV19 and TRBJ1-4; 7 bases agree with TRBD1. The CDR3 runs 16 residues. Trimming removed 6 bases from V and 3 bases from J; junction bases left unmatched: 10. From germline, CDR1 is LNHDA and CDR2 SQIVND (reference sequence). The DNA of the CDR3 is TGTGCCAGTAGGCAAGACGGGACAGAAGCTAATGAAAAACTGTTTTTT. This codes for CASRQDGTEANEKLFF.

The chain carries TRBV30 and TRBJ1-4; tentative D call: TRBD1 (5 bases). Trimming stripped 1 base from V and 4 bases from J, with 13 bases between. CDR1 and CDR2 from the germline V gene are GTSNPN and SVGIG (reference sequence). The CDR3 covers 15 residues. CDR3 nucleotides: TGTGCCTGGAGTGAGCAGGGAGCGGGTAATGAAAAACTGTTTTTT. It specifies CAWSEQGAGNEKLFF. The full variable domain, its missing parts supplied by reference TRBV30 and TRBJ1-4, is SQTIHQWPATLVQPVGSPLSLECTVEGTSNPNLYWYRQAAGRGLQLLFYSVGIGQISSEVPQNLSASRPQDRQFILSSKKLLLSDSGFYLCAWSEQGAGNEKLFFGSGTQLSVL.

The V call is TRBV4-1, the J call TRBJ2-1, with D unclear. With 4 bases removed from V and 0 bases from J, the gap between germline ends came to 19 bases. There are 18 residues in the CDR3. CDR1 is MGHRA, CDR2 YSYEKL, per germline. The CDR3 region has the DNA TGCGCCAGCAGCCCAACCCTGCTTAGCCTGAGCTCCTACAATGAGCAGTTCTTC. Translation: CASSPTLLSLSSYNEQFF.

The sample holds many counts of this clonotype. V gene TRBV6-5 combines with J gene TRBJ2-3, with D unresolved. Trimming left V 10 bases short and J 5 bases short, with 7 bases between. In germline, CDR1 is MNHEY, CDR2 SVGAGI. The CDR3 has 10 residues. The CDR3 reads CATSGDTQYF. Here the CDR3 DNA reads TGTGCCACCTCGGGAGATACGCAGTATTTT.